The 19 T cell receptor beta chains reported below all come from one sample, sequenced in a study of breast tumors, draining lymph nodes, adjacent tissues. Axillary draining lymph nodes of breast cancer patients supplied the node samples. One entry per CDR3 protein results from TCRdb running MiXCR on the multiplex PCR reads. The profile covers 70,000 to 85,000 distinct CDR3 sequences, with about 21% appearing a single time and about 2.2% taken by the ten largest. Sequencing was performed on axillary lymph node tissue. These receptors came from a female donor with breast cancer. Some clones in this sample may be carry-over from other donors' samples.

Remarks on this clonotype: This sequence may be a read error, since a much larger clone differs from it by one base. The chain links TRBV27 to TRBJ1-3; D uncertain. The CDR3 covers 13 residues. Germline loops: CDR1 MNHEY, CDR2 SMNVEV (reference sequence). V was cut by 8 bases and J by 0 bases, with 8 bases left in between. The CDR3 is CASGSHSGNTIYF. CDR3 DNA: TGTGCCAGCGGATCGCACTCTGGAAACACCATATATTTT.

The chain couples TRBV6-2 or TRBV6-3 to TRBJ2-4; D is undetermined. The V and J ends lost 7 bases and 1 base respectively, with 11 bases between them. This CDR3 has 14 amino acids. Germline lookup yields CDR1 MNHEY and CDR2 SVGEGT. The CDR3 DNA reads TGTGCCAGCACCCGAGAAGGGGCCAAAAACATTCAGTACTTC. Amino acid sequence: CASTREGAKNIQYF.

This clonotype was counted at least ten times. The CDR3 DNA sequence: TGCGCCAGCAGCCAAGGGACAGGCTCCTACAATGAGCAGTTCTTC. As protein: CASSQGTGSYNEQFF. The V and J genes are TRBV4-3 and TRBJ2-1; 7 nucleotides match TRBD1. The germline V gene encodes CDR1 LGHNA and CDR2 YSLEER. The CDR3 extends over 15 amino acids. Losses at the gene ends were 1 base for V and 0 bases for J; bases not matched to a gene: 0.

This clonotype was seen at least ten times. The chain joins TRBV6-2 or TRBV6-3 to TRBJ2-3; D is perhaps TRBD1 (5 bases). The V gene's germline CDR1 is MNHEY and CDR2 SVGEGT. V shed 2 bases and J shed 2 bases, with 8 bases lying between them. This CDR3 has 14 residues. The CDR3 DNA reads TGTGCCAGCAGTTACACAGGATACACAGATACGCAGTATTTT. Translation: CASSYTGYTDTQYF.

This clonotype has at least ten counts. The chain is built from TRBV19 and TRBJ2-3; 9 bases align to TRBD2. In germline, CDR1 is LNHDA, CDR2 SQIVND (reference sequence). V shed 5 bases and J 6 bases; nucleotides not matched to a gene: 27. The length of the CDR3 is 21 residues. The CDR3 DNA reads TGTGCCAGTAGTCCCCGGACAGGCCGTTCTAGCGGGATGTTTTTGGACGATACGCAGTATTTT. Amino acid sequence: CASSPRTGRSSGMFLDDTQYF.

This clonotype was found a few times. The chain recombines TRBV27 with TRBJ2-5; D call uncertain. V dropped 5 bases and J dropped 5 bases, with 15 bases sitting between them. The germline gives CDR1 MNHEY, CDR2 SMNVEV (reference sequence). CDR3 size: 14 residues. The DNA of the CDR3 is TGTGCCAGCAGTCCCCGTGTCAGTCGGGAGACCCAGTACTTC. It yields the protein CASSPRVSRETQYF.

This clonotype has a count of ten or more. The chain combines TRBV29-1 with TRBJ2-7, with D perhaps TRBD2 (6 bases). CDR3 length equals 14 residues. The ends were cut back, 5 bases at V and 1 base at J, with 15 bases in the middle. Germline CDR1 and CDR2: SQVTM and ANQGSEA. CDR3 sequence (DNA): TGCAGCGTTTGCCAAGCGGGCATATCCTACGAGCAGTACTTC. Its translation is CSVCQAGISYEQYF.

The rearrangement uses TRBV5-1 and TRBJ1-1; D is perhaps TRBD1 (6 bases). The germline V and J ends were trimmed by 4 bases and 11 bases, with 15 bases remaining between them. This CDR3 region has 12 residues. In germline, CDR1 is SGHRS, CDR2 YFSETQ. The CDR3 sequence is CASSPSGQSAFF. The CDR3 DNA reads TGCGCCAGCAGCCCGTCCGGACAGTCGGCTTTCTTT.

The sample holds many counts of this clonotype. This chain links TRBV4-1 with TRBJ1-2; D gene uncertain. V dropped 5 bases and J dropped 1 base, with 17 bases sitting between them. The CDR3 extends over 16 amino acids. Germline V gene lookup returns CDR1 MGHRA and CDR2 YSYEKL. The CDR3 protein is CASSIGGAGRNYGYTF. The CDR3 DNA is TGCGCCAGCAGCATAGGCGGAGCAGGCCGTAACTATGGCTACACCTTC.

V usage is TRBV9 and J usage is TRBJ2-5; maybe TRBD1 (6 bases). Germline V gene lookup returns CDR1 SGDLS and CDR2 YYNGEE. This CDR3 has 19 residues. V was cut by 3 bases and J by 4 bases, with 28 bases left in between. CDR3 DNA sequence: TGTGCCAGCAGCGCCAAGCCGGGGTGGACAGCTTCGTGCCGAGAGACCCAGTACTTC. Its protein product is CASSAKPGWTASCRETQYF.

There are many counts of this clonotype. The V call is TRBV6-1, the J call TRBJ2-3, with D uncertain. With 4 bases removed from V and 2 bases from J, the gap between germline ends came to 4 bases. Per germline, CDR1 MNHNS and CDR2 SASEGT. The CDR3 runs to 12 residues. In nucleotides, the CDR3 is TGTGCCAGCAGTGGGGACACAGATACGCAGTATTTT. Encoded protein: CASSGDTDTQYF.

At least ten counts were recorded for this clonotype. The J gene is TRBJ2-6, the V gene TRBV25-1, with D uncertain. V gave up 2 bases and J gave up 2 bases, with 7 bases separating them. The CDR3 is 15 amino acids. Germline values: CDR1 MGHDK, CDR2 SYGVNS. CDR3 amino acids: CASSERVAGANVLTF. The CDR3 nucleotides are TGTGCCAGCAGTGAACGGGTAGCTGGGGCCAACGTCCTGACTTTC. Together with reference TRBV25-1 and TRBJ2-6, the CDR3 gives the full variable domain: EADIYQTPRYLVIGTGKKITLECSQTMGHDKMYWYQQDPGMELHLIHYSYGVNSTEKGDLSSESTVSRIRTEHFPLTLESARPSHTSQYLCASSERVAGANVLTFGAGSRLTVL.

The V gene is TRBV9, the J gene TRBJ1-6; D is ambiguous. Trimming took 3 bases from V and 7 from J, leaving 11 bases between them. CDR3 size: 14 residues. Germline CDR1 reads SGDLS; CDR2 reads YYNGEE. The CDR3 nucleotides read TGTGCCAGCAGCGGAAGTTCTTGGAATTCACCCCTCCACTTT. This sequence encodes CASSGSSWNSPLHF.

This clonotype was found a few times. This chain uses TRBV19 with TRBJ1-2; D not certain. V lost 6 bases to trimming and J lost 2 bases, with 13 bases between them. Germline loops: CDR1 LNHDA, CDR2 SQIVND (reference sequence). This CDR3 has 14 amino acids. The CDR3 bases are TGTGCCAGTAGCATACCCACAGAAAACTATGGCTACACCTTC. It yields the protein CASSIPTENYGYTF.

V is TRBV20-1 and J is TRBJ1-5, with TRBD1 matching over 7 bases. The CDR3 is 14 residues long. Trimming cost V 6 bases and J 4 bases; bases outside gene matches: 9. Germline V gene data show CDR1 as DFQATT and CDR2 as SNEGSKA (reference sequence). CDR3 amino acids: CSAKRQGPNQPQHF. DNA of the CDR3: TGCAGTGCGAAAAGACAGGGCCCGAATCAGCCCCAGCATTTT.

This clonotype was counted many times. The gene calls are TRBV7-2 and TRBJ2-2; unclear D gene. The CDR3 is made up of 13 amino acids. The germline CDR1 and CDR2 sequences are SGHTA and FQGNSA. V lost 4 bases to trimming and J lost 6 bases, with 9 bases between them. This CDR3 is CASSSYRPGELFF. CDR3 in DNA: TGTGCCAGCAGCTCCTACCGGCCCGGGGAGCTGTTTTTT.

This clonotype appeared many times. This chain joins TRBV5-5 and TRBJ1-5; 7 bases agree with TRBD1. Trimming removed 4 bases from V and 0 bases from J; junction bases left unmatched: 10. The CDR3 runs to 17 residues. CDR1 is SGHKS, CDR2 YYEKEE, per germline (reference sequence). CDR3 DNA sequence: TGTGCCAGCAGCATCGCCGGGACAGCTTATAGCAATCAGCCCCAGCATTTT. This translates into CASSIAGTAYSNQPQHF.

This clonotype appeared many times. The chain carries TRBV19 and TRBJ2-1, with 7 nucleotides matching TRBD2. In germline, CDR1 is LNHDA, CDR2 SQIVND (reference sequence). V shed 3 bases and J 9 bases; nucleotides not matched to a gene: 11. The CDR3 spans 15 residues. For the CDR3, the DNA is TGTGCCAGTAGTATTCCCCTGAGCGGGGACCGTGAGCAGTTCTTC. Translating gives CASSIPLSGDREQFF.

This clonotype was recorded at least ten times. This chain joins TRBV27 and TRBJ2-7; weak D call: TRBD2 (7 bases). CDR1 is MNHEY, CDR2 SMNVEV, per germline (reference sequence). The CDR3 extends over 15 amino acids. Trimming stripped 0 bases from V and 2 bases from J, with 11 bases between. The CDR3 coding sequence is TGTGCCAGCAGTTTATCTTGGGGGGGGCCCTACGAGCAGTACTTC. Encoded protein: CASSLSWGGPYEQYF.